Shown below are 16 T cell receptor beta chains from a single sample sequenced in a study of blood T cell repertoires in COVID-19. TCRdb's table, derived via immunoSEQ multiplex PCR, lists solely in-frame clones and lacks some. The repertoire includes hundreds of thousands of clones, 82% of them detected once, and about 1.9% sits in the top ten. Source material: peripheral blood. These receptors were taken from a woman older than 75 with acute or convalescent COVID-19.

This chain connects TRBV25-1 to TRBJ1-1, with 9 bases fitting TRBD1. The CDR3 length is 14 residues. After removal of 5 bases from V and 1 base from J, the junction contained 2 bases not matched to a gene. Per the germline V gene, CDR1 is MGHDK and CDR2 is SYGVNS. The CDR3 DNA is TGTGCCAGCAGTAAGGGACAGGGGAACACTGAAGCTTTCTTT. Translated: CASSKGQGNTEAFF.

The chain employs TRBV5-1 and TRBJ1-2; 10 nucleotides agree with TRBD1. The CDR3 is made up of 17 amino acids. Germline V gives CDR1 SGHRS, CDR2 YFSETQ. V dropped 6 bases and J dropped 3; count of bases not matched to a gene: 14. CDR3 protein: CASTSSPDRGVDYGYTF. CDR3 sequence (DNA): TGCGCCAGCACCTCGAGCCCGGACAGGGGGGTAGACTATGGCTACACCTTC.

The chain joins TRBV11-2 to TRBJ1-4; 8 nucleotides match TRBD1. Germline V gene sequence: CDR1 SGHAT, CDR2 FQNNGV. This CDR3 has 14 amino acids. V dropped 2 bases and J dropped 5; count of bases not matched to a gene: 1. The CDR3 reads CASSLNRGNEKLFF. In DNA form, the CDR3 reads TGTGCCAGCAGCTTAAACAGGGGGAATGAAAAACTGTTTTTT.

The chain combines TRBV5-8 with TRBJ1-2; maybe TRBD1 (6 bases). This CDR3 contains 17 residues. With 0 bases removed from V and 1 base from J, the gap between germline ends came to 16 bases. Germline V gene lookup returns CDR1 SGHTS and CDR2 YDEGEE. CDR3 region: CASSLVRWHRDNYGYTF. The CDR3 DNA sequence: TGTGCCAGCAGCTTGGTGAGATGGCACAGGGATAACTATGGCTACACCTTC.

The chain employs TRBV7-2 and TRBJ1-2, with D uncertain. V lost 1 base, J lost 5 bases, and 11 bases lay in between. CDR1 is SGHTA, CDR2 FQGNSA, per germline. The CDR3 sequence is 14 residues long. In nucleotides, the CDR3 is TGTGCCAGCAGCTTAGTGGCAGGATATTATGGCTACACCTTC. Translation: CASSLVAGYYGYTF.

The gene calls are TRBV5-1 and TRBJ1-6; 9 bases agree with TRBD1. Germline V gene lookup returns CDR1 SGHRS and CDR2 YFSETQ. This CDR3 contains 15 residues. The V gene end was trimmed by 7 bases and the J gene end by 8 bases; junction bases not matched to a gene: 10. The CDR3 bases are TGCGCCAGCTGCAGGGGGACAGGGATCGATTCACCCCTCCACTTT. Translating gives CASCRGTGIDSPLHF.

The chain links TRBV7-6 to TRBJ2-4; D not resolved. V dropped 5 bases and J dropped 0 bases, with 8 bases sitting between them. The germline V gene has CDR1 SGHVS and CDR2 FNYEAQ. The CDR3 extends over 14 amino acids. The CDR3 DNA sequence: TGTGCCAGCAGCCCTAGTCTAGCCAAAAACATTCAGTACTTC. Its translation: CASSPSLAKNIQYF.

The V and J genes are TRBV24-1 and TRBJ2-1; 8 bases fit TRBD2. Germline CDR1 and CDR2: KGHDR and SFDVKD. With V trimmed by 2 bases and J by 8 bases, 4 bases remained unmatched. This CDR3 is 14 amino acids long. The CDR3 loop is CATSDWRGGYEQFF. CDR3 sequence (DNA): TGTGCCACCAGTGATTGGCGCGGGGGGTATGAGCAGTTCTTC.

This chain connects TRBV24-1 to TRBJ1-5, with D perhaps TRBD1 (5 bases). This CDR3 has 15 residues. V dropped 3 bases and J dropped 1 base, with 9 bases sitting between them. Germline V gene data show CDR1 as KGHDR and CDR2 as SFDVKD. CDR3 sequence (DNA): TGTGCCACCAGTGATCCCCGGGGGAGCAATCAGCCCCAGCATTTT. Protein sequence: CATSDPRGSNQPQHF.

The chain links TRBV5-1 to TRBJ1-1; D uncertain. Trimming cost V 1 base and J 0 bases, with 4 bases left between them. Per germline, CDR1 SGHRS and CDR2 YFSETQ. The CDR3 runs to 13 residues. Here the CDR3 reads CASSLFLNTEAFF. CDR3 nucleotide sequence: TGCGCCAGCAGCTTGTTCTTGAACACTGAAGCTTTCTTT.

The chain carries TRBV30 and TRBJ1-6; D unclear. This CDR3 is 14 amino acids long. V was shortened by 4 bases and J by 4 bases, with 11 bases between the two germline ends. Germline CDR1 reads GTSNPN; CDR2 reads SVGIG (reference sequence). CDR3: CAWTVQQYNSPLHF. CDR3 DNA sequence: TGTGCCTGGACGGTACAGCAATATAATTCACCCCTCCACTTT. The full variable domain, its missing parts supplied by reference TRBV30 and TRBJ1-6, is SQTIHQWPATLVQPVGSPLSLECTVEGTSNPNLYWYRQAAGRGLQLLFYSVGIGQISSEVPQNLSASRPQDRQFILSSKKLLLSDSGFYLCAWTVQQYNSPLHFGNGTRLTVT.

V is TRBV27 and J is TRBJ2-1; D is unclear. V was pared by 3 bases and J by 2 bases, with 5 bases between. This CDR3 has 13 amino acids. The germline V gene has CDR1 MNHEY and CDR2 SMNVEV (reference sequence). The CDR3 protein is CASSLRPYNEQFF. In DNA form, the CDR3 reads TGTGCCAGCAGTTTGAGGCCCTACAATGAGCAGTTCTTC.

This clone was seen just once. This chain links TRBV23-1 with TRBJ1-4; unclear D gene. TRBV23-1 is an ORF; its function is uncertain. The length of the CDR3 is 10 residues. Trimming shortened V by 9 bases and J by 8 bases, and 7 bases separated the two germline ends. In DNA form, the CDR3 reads TGCGCCAGGAATGAGGAAAAACTGTTTTTT. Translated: CARNEEKLFF.

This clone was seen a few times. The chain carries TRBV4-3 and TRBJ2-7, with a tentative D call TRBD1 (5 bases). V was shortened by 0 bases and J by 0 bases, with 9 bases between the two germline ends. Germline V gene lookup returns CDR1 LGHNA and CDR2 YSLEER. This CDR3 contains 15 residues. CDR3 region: CASSQEWGSSYEQYF. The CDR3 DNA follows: TGCGCCAGCAGCCAAGAGTGGGGCAGCTCCTACGAGCAGTACTTC.

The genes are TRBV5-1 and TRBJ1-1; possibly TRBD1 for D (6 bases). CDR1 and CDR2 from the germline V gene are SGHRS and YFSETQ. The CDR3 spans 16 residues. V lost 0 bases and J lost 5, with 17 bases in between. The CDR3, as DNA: TGCGCCAGCAGCTTGGCCAAGGGGGAAGGTAATACTGAAGCTTTCTTT. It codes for CASSLAKGEGNTEAFF.

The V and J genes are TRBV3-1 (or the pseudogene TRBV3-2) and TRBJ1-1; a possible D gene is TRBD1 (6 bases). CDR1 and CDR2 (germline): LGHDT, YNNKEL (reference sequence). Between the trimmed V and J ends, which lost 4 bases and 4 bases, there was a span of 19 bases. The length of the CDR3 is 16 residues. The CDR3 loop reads CASSLLGGLMGTEAFF. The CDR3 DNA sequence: TGTGCCAGCAGCCTACTCGGGGGGCTGATGGGCACTGAAGCTTTCTTT.